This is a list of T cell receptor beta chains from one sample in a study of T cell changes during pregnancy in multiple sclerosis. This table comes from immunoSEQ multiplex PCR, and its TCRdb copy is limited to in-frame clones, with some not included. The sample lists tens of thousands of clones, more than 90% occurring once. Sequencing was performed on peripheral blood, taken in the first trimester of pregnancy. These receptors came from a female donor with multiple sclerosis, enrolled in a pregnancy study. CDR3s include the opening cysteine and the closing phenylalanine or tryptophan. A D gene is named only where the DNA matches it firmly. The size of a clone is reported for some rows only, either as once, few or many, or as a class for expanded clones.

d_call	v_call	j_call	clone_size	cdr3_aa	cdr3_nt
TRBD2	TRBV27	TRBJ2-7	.	CASSWTSGTYEQYF	TGTGCCAGCAGCTGGACTAGCGGGACTTACGAGCAGTACTTC
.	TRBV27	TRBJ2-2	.	CASSLQGLANTGELFF	TGTGCCAGCAGTCTGCAGGGTTTGGCGAACACCGGGGAGCTGTTTTTT
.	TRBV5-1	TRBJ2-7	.	CASSRPGQASYEQYF	TGCGCCAGCAGCCGACCGGGACAAGCCTCCTACGAGCAGTACTTC
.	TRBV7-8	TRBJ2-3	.	CASSLEGSGSTDTQYF	TGTGCCAGCAGCTTAGAGGGAAGCGGGAGCACAGATACGCAGTATTTT
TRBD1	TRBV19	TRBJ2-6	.	CASSTDRTGANVLTF	TGTGCCAGTAGTACGGACAGGACGGGGGCCAACGTCCTGACTTTC
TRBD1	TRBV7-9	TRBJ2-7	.	CASSFAGTGGYEQYF	TGTGCCAGCAGTTTCGCCGGGACAGGGGGCTACGAGCAGTACTTC
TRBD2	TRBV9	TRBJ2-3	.	CASSVGGRARTDTQYF	TGTGCCAGCAGCGTAGGAGGGAGGGCTCGAACAGATACGCAGTATTTT
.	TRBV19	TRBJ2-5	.	CASSLTIWTAVQETQYF	TGTGCCAGTAGCCTCACAATATGGACAGCCGTGCAAGAGACCCAGTACTTC
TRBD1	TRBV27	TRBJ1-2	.	CASTTGGGRGYTF	TGTGCCAGCACCACCGGAGGGGGCCGGGGCTACACCTTC
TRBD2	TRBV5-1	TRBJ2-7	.	CASTVSGSPSYEQYF	TGCGCCAGTACCGTTAGCGGGTCCCCCTCCTACGAGCAGTACTTC
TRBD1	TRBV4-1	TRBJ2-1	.	CASSTPGQGSYNEQFF	TGCGCCAGCAGCACACCGGGACAGGGCTCCTACAATGAGCAGTTCTTC
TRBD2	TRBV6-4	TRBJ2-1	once	CASSDSGGGGSYNEQFF	TGTGCCAGCAGTGACTCGGGGGGGGGAGGCTCCTACAATGAGCAGTTCTTC
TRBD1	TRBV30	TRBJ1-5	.	CAWSGTGVQPQHF	TGTGCCTGGAGCGGGACAGGGGTTCAGCCCCAGCATTTT
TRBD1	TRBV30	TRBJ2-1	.	CAWSGTGLGNEQFF	TGTGCCTGGTCCGGGACAGGGTTAGGCAATGAGCAGTTCTTC
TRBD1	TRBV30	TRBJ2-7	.	CAFEGTAHYEQYF	TGTGCCTTCGAGGGGACAGCTCACTACGAGCAGTACTTC
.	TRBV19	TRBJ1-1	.	CASSIGTENTEAFF	TGTGCCAGTAGTATAGGGACAGAGAACACTGAAGCTTTCTTT
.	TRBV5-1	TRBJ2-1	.	CASSSGLYNEQFF	TGCGCCAGCAGCTCCGGACTGTACAATGAGCAGTTCTTC
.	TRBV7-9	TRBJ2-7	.	CASSLAMTRYEQYF	TGTGCCAGCAGCTTAGCGATGACACGATACGAGCAGTACTTC
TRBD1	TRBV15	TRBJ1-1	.	CATSRDRVTEAFF	TGTGCCACCAGCAGGGACAGGGTCACTGAAGCTTTCTTT
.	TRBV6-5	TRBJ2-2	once	CASTGPGNTGELFF	TGTGCCAGCACAGGCCCCGGTAACACCGGGGAGCTGTTTTTT
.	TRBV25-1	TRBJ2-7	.	CASSPWWGLNEQYF	TGTGCCAGCAGTCCGTGGTGGGGGCTAAACGAGCAGTACTTC
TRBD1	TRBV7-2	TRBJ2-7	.	CASSLGPATGMYEQYF	TGTGCCAGCAGCTTAGGACCTGCGACAGGGATGTACGAGCAGTACTTC
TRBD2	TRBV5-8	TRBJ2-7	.	CASSLALAGVWRGEQYF	TGTGCCAGTAGCTTGGCTCTAGCGGGAGTTTGGCGAGGCGAGCAGTACTTC
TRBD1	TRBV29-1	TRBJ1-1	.	CSVDSQGAYTEAFF	TGCAGCGTTGATTCGCAGGGGGCTTACACTGAAGCTTTCTTT
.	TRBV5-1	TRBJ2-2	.	CASSSKFTGELFF	TGCGCCAGCAGTTCCAAATTCACCGGGGAGCTGTTTTTT
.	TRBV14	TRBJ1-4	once	CASSQDKGTNEKLFF	TGTGCCAGCAGCCAAGATAAGGGGACTAATGAAAAACTGTTTTTT
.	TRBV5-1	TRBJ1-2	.	CASSLETGNYGYTF	TGCGCCAGCAGCTTGGAGACGGGGAACTATGGCTACACCTTC
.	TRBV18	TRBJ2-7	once	CASSLSHATYEQYF	TGTGCCAGCTCCCTTTCTCATGCTACCTACGAGCAGTACTTC
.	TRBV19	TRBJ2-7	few	CASSIAPGLDYEQYF	TGTGCCAGTAGTATAGCTCCAGGGTTGGACTACGAGCAGTACTTC
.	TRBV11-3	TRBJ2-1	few	CASSPGLFF	TGTGCCAGCAGCCCGGGACTGTTCTTC
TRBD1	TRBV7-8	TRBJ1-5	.	CASSSTGQQPQHF	TGTGCCAGCAGCTCGACAGGGCAGCAGCCCCAGCATTTT
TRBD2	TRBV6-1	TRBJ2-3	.	CASSGYSGSGTDTQYF	TGTGCCAGCAGTGGCTATAGCGGGAGTGGTACAGATACGCAGTATTTT
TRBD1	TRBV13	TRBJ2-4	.	CASRKGTGKNIQYF	TGTGCCAGCAGGAAAGGGACAGGAAAAAACATTCAGTACTTC
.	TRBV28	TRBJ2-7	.	CASSFPGGGSYEQYF	TGTGCCAGCAGTTTCCCAGGGGGAGGCTCCTACGAGCAGTACTTC
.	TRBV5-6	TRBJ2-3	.	CASSRADWRDTQYF	TGTGCCAGCAGCCGGGCGGACTGGAGAGATACGCAGTATTTT
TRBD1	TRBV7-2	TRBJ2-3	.	CASSLQGVGPDTQYF	TGTGCCAGCAGCTTACAGGGGGTTGGCCCAGATACGCAGTATTTT
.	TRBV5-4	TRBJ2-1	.	CASSSLRGGNEQFF	TGTGCCAGCAGCTCGTTGAGGGGAGGCAATGAGCAGTTCTTC
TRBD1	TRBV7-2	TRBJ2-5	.	CASSAWTGNLQETQYF	TGTGCCAGCAGCGCCTGGACAGGGAATCTTCAAGAGACCCAGTACTTC
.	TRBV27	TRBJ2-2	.	CASRPTAGPGELFF	TGTGCCAGCAGACCAACGGCGGGGCCCGGGGAGCTGTTTTTT
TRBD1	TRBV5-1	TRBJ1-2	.	CASSSGQGDGYTF	TGCGCCAGCAGCTCCGGACAGGGGGATGGCTACACCTTC
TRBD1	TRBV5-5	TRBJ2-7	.	CASILRQGATSEQYF	TGTGCCAGCATCTTGCGCCAGGGGGCTACTAGCGAGCAGTACTTC
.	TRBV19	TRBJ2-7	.	CASSPSDSYEQYF	TGTGCCAGTAGTCCCTCGGACAGCTACGAGCAGTACTTC
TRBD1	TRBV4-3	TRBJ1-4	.	CASSQEWQGGKLFF	TGCGCCAGCAGCCAAGAATGGCAGGGGGGAAAACTGTTTTTT
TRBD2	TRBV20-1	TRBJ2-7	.	CSAGLVDEQYF	TGCAGTGCTGGACTAGTCGACGAGCAGTACTTC
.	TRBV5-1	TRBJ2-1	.	CASSLSADSYNEQFF	TGCGCCAGCAGCTTGTCAGCGGACTCCTACAATGAGCAGTTCTTC
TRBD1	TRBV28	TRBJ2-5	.	CASSGRDRTYQETQYF	TGTGCCAGCAGTGGAAGGGACAGGACTTACCAAGAGACCCAGTACTTC
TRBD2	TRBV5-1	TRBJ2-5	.	CASRTAGTVGETQYF	TGCGCCAGCCGAACAGCGGGAACGGTGGGAGAGACCCAGTACTTC
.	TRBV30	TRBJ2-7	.	CAWSLGSAYEQYF	TGTGCCTGGAGTTTAGGGAGCGCCTACGAGCAGTACTTC
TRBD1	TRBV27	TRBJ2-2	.	CASRNKGVRTGGVGTGELFF	TGTGCCAGCAGGAATAAAGGGGTCAGGACAGGGGGCGTCGGGACCGGGGAGCTGTTTTTT
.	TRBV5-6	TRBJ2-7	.	CASSLMGGQGAFEQYF	TGTGCCAGCAGCTTGATGGGGGGGCAGGGGGCTTTCGAGCAGTACTTC
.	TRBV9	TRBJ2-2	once	CASSVAPGRGGELFF	TGTGCCAGCAGCGTAGCGCCGGGCCGGGGCGGGGAGCTGTTTTTT
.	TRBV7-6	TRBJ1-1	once	CASSLGAGVNTEAFF	TGTGCCAGCAGCTTAGGAGCAGGGGTGAACACTGAAGCTTTCTTT
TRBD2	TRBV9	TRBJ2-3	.	CASSGYRDYEDTQYF	TGTGCCAGCAGCGGGTACCGGGACTACGAAGATACGCAGTATTTT
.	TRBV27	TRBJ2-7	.	CASSLVGRGYEQYF	TGTGCCAGCAGTTTAGTAGGCAGGGGCTACGAGCAGTACTTC
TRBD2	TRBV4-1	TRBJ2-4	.	CASSQGILAGEAKNIQYF	TGCGCCAGCAGCCAAGGGATACTAGCGGGAGAGGCCAAAAACATTCAGTACTTC
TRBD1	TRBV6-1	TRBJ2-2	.	CASSAGTGMVGNTGELFF	TGTGCCAGCAGTGCCGGGACAGGGATGGTTGGGAACACCGGGGAGCTGTTTTTT
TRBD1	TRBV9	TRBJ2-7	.	CASSVEIGTGGEEQYF	TGTGCCAGCAGCGTAGAGATTGGGACAGGGGGTGAAGAGCAGTACTTC
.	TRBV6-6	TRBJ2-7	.	CASTTGFGDEQYF	TGTGCCAGCACCACAGGGTTCGGGGATGAGCAGTACTTC
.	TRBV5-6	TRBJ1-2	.	CASSSQVYGYTF	TGTGCCAGCAGCTCACAGGTTTATGGCTACACCTTC
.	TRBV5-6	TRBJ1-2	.	CASSSTLNYGYTF	TGTGCCAGCAGCTCCACTTTGAACTATGGCTACACCTTC